The clone carrying this T cell receptor beta chain was counted once. Antigen: not known. The record originates from a study of cytomegalovirus exposure and HLA in healthy donors. Whole-study context: Within an early data release were about 90 million unique TCRs drawn from HLA-typed donors.

Germline V gene sequence: CDR1 MDHEN, CDR2 SYDVKM. There are 15 residues in the CDR3. Trimming removed 3 bases at V and 4 bases at J, with 15 bases between. Primers: 60 Vbeta forward and 13 Jbeta reverse. Profiled with immunoSEQ multiplex PCR; TCRdb holds only in-frame clones, not every one. The sample lists about 140,000 clones, roughly three fifths occurring once. Study-wide results and caveats: Analyzed later, association rates of TCRs varied across HLA loci, with DRB1 most and HLA-C fewest. Listed as cytomegalovirus-associated were approximately 160 TCR beta chains. In all likelihood, a cluster of highly shared sequence variants was a sequencing artifact.

Material: PBMCs. This chain links TRBV28 with TRBJ1-2, with D possibly TRBD1 on 6 matching bases. The sequence was collected from a woman aged 40 to 50 in good health and CMV-seronegative. This chain's CDR3 is CASSLARGVGYGYTF. The CDR3 DNA reads as TGTGCCAGCAGTTTGGCCAGGGGAGTGGGCTATGGCTACACCTTC.